The T cell receptor beta chain described here comes from a study of blood T cell repertoires in COVID-19. The CDR3 spans 15 residues. With 1 base clipped from V and 1 base from J, the junction kept 2 bases outside the gene matches. From germline, CDR1 is MGHRA and CDR2 YSYEKL. Original data processing: Amplified reference gene primers provided the basis for estimating nucleated cell counts. TCRdb keeps only in-frame clones here, not all; method: immunoSEQ multiplex PCR. V, J and clone size derive from that table, while D and trimming were established from the DNA sequence. The table records 450,000 or so clones, roughly 87% of them present only once.

The source material was peripheral blood. The chain combines TRBV4-1 with TRBJ1-1; TRBD1 aligns across 8 bases. The receptor's source is a man between 18 and 35 years old with COVID-19, enrolled during active disease. The CDR3 DNA sequence: TGCGCCAGCAGCCAAGGGGACAGGTGGAACACTGAAGCTTTCTTT. Amino acid sequence: CASSQGDRWNTEAFF.